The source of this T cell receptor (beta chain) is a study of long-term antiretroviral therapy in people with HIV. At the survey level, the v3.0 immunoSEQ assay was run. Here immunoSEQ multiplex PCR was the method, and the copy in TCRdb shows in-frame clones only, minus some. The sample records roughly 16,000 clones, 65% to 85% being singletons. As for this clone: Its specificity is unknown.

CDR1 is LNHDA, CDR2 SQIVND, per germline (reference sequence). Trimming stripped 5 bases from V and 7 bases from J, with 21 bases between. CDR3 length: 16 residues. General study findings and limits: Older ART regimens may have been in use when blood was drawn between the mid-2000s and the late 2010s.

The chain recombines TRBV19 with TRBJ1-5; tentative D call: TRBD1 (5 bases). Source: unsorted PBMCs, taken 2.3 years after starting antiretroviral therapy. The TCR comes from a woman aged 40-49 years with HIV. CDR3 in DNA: TGTGCCAGTAGTCCCTCAGGTCGGGGGGTGAGGCAGCCCCAGCATTTT. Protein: CASSPSGRGVRQPQHF.